This TCR beta chain originates from a study of Ad26.COV2.S vaccination and SARS-CoV-2 variants. V lost 5 bases to trimming and J lost 0 bases, with 8 bases between them. The CDR3 runs to 13 residues. Libraries were prepared by immunoSEQ multiplex PCR; TCRdb keeps only in-frame clonotypes and omits some of them. The sample records over 250,000 clones, approximately 87% being singletons. Treatment indicated: some 20 received Ad26.COV2.S at low or high dose, single or two shots; 5 received placebo; per-sample allocation not given. Samples were taken on day 63 after the first vaccine or placebo injection.

The clonotype originates from a person between 18 and 59 years old who received the Ad26.COV2.S COVID-19 vaccine or a placebo. The V and J genes are TRBV12-3 or TRBV12-4 and TRBJ2-7; TRBD2 is a possible D gene (6 bases). The sequencing here drew on peripheral blood, taken in a trial of Ad26.COV2.S vaccine versus placebo. Here the CDR3 reads CASSPTSSYEQYF. The CDR3 nucleotides are TGTGCCAGCAGTCCGACTAGCTCCTACGAGCAGTACTTC.